This T cell receptor (beta chain) was sequenced during a study of blood T cell repertoires in COVID-19. Study context: COVID-19 samples from acute and convalescent phases originated in the United States, Italy and Spain. Sources were T cells, B-cell-depleted T cells, or PBMCs; the material itself was cDNA or gDNA.

CDR3 length: 11 residues. Authors' data handling: Nucleated cell counts were estimated from reference gene primer amplification. Measured with immunoSEQ multiplex PCR; TCRdb has only the in-frame clones, and not every one. That table is the source of V, J and clone size, and D and trimming were worked out from the DNA. In the table there are around 200,000 clones, around 86% of which are singletons. Material for sequencing was peripheral blood. The chain is built from TRBV21-1 and TRBJ2-1; the table calls TRBD2, which could not be checked here. TRBV21-1 is shown as a pseudogene. The source of this sequence is a man between 40 and 49 years old with active or convalescent COVID-19. The CDR3 protein is CATTTYREQFF. In DNA, the CDR3 is TGTGCCACTACCACGTATCGAGAGCAGTTCTTC.